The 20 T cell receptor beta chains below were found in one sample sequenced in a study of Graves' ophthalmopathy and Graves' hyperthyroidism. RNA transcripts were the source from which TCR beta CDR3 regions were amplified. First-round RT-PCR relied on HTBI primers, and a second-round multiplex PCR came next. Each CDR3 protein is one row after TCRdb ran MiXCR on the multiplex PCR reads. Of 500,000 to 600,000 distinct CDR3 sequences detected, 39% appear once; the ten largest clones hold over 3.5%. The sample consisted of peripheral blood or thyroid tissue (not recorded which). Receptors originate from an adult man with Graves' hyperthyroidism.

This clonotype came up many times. The DNA for the CDR3 is TGTGCCAGCAGCTTAGGGAACACCGGGGAGCTGTTTTTT. It codes for CASSLGNTGELFF. This chain joins TRBV7-2 and TRBJ2-2; D remains unclear. V was trimmed by 1 base and J by 1 base, leaving 1 base between them. Germline V gives CDR1 SGHTA, CDR2 FQGNSA. The CDR3 is made up of 13 amino acids.

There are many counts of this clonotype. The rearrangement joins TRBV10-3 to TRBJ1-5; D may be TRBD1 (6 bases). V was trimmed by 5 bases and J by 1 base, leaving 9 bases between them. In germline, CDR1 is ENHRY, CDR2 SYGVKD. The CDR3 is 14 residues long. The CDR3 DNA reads TGTGCCATCAGTTCGGGACACAGCAATCAGCCCCAGCATTTT. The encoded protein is CAISSGHSNQPQHF.

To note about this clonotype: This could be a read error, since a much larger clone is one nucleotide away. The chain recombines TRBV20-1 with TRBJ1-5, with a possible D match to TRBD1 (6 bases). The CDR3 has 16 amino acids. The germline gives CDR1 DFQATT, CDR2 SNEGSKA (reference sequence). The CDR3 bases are TGCAGTGCTAGGGGGGGCGGCGGAGGGCCTAATCAGCCCCAGAATTTT. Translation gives CSARGGGGGPNQPQNF.

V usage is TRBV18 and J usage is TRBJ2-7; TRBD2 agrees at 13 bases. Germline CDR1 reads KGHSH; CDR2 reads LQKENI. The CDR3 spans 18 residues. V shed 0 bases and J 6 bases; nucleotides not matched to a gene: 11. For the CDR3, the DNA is TGTGCCAGCTCACCACCGTTAGCAGGACTAGCGGGAGCGGGCGAGCAGTACTTC. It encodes CASSPPLAGLAGAGEQYF.

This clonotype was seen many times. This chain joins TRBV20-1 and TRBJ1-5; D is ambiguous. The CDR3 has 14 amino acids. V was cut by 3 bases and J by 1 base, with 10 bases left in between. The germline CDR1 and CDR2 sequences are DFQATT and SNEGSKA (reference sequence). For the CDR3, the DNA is TGCAGTGCTAGTAGCGGGCTGAGCAATCAGCCCCAGCATTTT. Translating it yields CSASSGLSNQPQHF.

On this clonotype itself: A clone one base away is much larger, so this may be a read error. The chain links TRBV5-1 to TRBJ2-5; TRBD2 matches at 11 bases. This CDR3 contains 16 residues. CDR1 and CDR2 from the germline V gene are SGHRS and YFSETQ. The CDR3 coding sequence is TGCGCCAGCAGCTTGGGCCTAGCGGGGGGCTCGGAGACCCAGTGCTTC. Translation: CASSLGLAGGSETQCF.

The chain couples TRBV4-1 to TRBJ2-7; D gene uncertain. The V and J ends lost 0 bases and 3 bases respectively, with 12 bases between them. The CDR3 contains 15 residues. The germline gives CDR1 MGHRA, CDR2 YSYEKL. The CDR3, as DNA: TGCGCCAGCAGCCAAGATTTCCAGGCCTACTACGAGCAGTACTTC. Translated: CASSQDFQAYYEQYF.

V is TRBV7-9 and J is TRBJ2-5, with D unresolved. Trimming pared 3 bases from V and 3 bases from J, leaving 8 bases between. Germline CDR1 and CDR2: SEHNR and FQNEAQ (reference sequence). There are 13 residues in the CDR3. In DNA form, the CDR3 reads TGTGCCAGCAGCTTCGCAGTCGAAGAGACCCAGTACTTC. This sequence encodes CASSFAVEETQYF.

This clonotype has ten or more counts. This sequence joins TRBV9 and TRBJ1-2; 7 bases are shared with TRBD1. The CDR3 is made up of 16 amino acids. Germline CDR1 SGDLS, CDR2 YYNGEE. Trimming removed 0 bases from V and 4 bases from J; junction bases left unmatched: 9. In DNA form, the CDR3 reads TGTGCCAGCAGCGTAGCCGGGACAGTGGAGGGCTATGGCTACACCTTC. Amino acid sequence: CASSVAGTVEGYGYTF.

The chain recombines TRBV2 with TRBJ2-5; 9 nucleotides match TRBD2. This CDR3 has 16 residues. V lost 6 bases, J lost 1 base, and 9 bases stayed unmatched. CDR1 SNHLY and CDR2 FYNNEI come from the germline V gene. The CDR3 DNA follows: TGTGCCAGCAGCCAAGCGGCGGGGGGGTCCCAAGAGACCCAGTACTTC. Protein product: CASSQAAGGSQETQYF.

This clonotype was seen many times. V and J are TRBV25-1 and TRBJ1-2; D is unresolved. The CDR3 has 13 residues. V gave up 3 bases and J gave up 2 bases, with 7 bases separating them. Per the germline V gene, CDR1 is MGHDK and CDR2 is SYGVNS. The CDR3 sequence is CASSDWPNYGYTF. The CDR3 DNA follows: TGTGCCAGCAGTGATTGGCCGAACTATGGCTACACCTTC.

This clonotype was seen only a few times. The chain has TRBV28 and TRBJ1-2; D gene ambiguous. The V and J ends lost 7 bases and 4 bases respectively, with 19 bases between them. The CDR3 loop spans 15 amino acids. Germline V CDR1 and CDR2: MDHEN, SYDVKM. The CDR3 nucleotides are TGTGCCAGCACCCCCCCCGGGGAGGCGCGCTATGGCTACACCTTC. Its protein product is CASTPPGEARYGYTF.

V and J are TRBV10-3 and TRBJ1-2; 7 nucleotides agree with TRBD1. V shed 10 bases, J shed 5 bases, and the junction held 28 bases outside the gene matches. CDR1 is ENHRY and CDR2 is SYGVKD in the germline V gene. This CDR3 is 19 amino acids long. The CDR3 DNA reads TGTGCCAGCAGCTCAAATACACAACCTGGGTCCGAGACAGGGTATGGCTACACCTTC. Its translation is CASSSNTQPGSETGYGYTF.

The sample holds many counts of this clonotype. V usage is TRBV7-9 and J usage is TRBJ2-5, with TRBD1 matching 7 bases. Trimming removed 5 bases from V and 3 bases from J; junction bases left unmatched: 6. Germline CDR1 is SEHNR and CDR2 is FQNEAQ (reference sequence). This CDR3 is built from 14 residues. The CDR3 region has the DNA TGTGCCAGCAGCCACCCGGGACAGAAAGAGACCCAGTACTTC. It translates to CASSHPGQKETQYF.

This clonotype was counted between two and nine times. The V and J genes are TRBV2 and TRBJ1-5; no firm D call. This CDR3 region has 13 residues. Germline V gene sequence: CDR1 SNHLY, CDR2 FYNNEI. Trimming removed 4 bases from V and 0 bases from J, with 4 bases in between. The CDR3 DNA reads TGTGCCAGCAGTGGGGTTAGCAATCAGCCCCAGCATTTT. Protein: CASSGVSNQPQHF.

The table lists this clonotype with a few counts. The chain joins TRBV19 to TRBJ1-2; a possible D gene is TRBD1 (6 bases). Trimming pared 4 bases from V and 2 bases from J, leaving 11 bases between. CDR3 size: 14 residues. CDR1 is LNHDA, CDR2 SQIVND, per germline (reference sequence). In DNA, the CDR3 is TGTGCCAGTAGTACCACCGGGACAAACTATGGCTACACCTTC. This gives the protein CASSTTGTNYGYTF.

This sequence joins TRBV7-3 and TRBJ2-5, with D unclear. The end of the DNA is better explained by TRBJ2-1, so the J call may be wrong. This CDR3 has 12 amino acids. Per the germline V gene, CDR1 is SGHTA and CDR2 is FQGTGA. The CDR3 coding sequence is TGTGCCAGCAGCTTCCAAGTAATTGGGCAGTTCTTC. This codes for CASSFQVIGQFF.

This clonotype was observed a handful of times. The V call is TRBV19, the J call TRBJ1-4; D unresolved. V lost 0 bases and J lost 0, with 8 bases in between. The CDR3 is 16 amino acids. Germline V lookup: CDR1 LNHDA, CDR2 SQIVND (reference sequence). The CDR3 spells CASSIDPRATNEKLFF. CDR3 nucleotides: TGTGCCAGTAGTATAGACCCCCGAGCAACTAATGAAAAACTGTTTTTT.

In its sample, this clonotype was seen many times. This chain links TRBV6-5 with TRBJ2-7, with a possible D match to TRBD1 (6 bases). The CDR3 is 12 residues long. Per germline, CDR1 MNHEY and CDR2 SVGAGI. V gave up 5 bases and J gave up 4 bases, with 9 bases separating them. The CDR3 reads CASSPDRYEQYF. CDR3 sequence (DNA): TGTGCCAGCAGTCCAGACAGGTACGAGCAGTACTTC.

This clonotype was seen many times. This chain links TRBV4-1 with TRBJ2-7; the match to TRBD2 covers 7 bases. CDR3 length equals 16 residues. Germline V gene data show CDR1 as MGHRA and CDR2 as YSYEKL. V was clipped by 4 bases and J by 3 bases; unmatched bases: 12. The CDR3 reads CASSPRTLADHYEQYF. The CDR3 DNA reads TGCGCCAGCAGCCCAAGGACGCTAGCGGATCACTACGAGCAGTACTTC.